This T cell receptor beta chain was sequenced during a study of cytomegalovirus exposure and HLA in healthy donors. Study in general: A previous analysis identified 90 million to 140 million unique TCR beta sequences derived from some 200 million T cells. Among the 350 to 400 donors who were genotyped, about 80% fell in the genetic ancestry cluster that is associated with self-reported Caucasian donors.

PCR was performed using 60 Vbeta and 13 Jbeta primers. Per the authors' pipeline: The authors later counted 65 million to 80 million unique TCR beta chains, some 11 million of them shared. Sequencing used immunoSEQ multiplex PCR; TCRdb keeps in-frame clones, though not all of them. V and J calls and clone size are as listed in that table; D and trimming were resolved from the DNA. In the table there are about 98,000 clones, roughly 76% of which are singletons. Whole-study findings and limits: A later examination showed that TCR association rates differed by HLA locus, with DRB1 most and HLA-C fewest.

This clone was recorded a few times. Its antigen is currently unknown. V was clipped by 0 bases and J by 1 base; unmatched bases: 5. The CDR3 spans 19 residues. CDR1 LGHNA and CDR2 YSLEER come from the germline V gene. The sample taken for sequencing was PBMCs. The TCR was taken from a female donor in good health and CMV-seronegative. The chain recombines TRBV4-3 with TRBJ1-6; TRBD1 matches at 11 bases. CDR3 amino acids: CASSQDEGTGGSYNSPLHF. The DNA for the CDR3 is TGCGCCAGCAGCCAAGATGAAGGGACAGGGGGTTCCTATAATTCACCCCTCCACTTT.